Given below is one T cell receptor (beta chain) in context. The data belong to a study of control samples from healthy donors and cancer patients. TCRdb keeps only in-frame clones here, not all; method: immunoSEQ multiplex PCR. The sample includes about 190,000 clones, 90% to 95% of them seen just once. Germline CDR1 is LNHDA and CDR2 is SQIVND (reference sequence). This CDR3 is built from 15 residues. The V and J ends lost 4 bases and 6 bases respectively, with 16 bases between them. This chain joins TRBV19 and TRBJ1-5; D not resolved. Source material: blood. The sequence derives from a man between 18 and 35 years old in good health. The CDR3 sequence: CASSTAWGAGQPQHF. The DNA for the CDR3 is TGTGCCAGTAGTACAGCATGGGGAGCGGGTCAGCCCCAGCATTTT.